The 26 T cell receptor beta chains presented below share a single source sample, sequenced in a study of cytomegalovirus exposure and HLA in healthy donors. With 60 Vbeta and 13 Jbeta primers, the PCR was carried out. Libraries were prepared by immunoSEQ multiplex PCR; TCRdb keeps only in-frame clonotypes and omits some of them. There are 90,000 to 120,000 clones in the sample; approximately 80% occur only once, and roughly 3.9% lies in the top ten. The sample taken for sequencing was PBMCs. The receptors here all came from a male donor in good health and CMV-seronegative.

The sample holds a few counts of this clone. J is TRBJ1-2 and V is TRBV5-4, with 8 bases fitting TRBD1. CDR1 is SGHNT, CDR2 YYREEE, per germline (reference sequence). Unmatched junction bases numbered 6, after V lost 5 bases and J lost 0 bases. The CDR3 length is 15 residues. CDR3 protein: CASRLDRGTNYGYTF. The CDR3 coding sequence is TGTGCCAGCAGATTAGACAGGGGAACTAACTATGGCTACACCTTC.

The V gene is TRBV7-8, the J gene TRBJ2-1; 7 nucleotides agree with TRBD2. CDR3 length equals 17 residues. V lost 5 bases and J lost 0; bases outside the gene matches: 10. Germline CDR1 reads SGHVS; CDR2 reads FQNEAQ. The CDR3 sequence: CASSPTGLTSSYNEQFF. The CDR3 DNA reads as TGTGCCAGCAGCCCGACGGGACTAACGAGCTCCTACAATGAGCAGTTCTTC.

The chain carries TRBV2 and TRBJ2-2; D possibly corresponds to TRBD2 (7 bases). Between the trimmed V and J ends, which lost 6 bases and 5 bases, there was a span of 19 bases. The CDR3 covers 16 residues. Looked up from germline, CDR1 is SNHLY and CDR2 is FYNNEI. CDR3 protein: CASSNTGGYGTGELFF. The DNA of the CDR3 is TGTGCCAGCAGCAATACGGGGGGCTATGGGACCGGGGAGCTGTTTTTT.

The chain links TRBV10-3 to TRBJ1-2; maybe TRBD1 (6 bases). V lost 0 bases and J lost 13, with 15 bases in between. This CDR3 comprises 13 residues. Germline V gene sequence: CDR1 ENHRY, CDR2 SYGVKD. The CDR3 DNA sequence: TGTGCCATCAGTGAGTCCCACCGGACAGAATCCACCTTC. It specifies CAISESHRTESTF.

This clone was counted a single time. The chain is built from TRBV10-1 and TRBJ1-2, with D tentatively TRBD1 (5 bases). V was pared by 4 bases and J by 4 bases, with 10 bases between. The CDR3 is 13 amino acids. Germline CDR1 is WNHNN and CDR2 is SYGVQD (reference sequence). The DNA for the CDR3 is TGCGCCAGCAGTGGAGGACAAGCCTATGGCTACACCTTC. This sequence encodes CASSGGQAYGYTF.

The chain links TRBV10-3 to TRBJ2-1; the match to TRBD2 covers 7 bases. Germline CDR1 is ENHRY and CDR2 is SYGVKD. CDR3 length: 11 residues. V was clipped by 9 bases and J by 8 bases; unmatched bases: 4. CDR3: CAIGLADEQFF. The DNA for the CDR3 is TGTGCCATTGGCCTAGCGGATGAGCAGTTCTTC.

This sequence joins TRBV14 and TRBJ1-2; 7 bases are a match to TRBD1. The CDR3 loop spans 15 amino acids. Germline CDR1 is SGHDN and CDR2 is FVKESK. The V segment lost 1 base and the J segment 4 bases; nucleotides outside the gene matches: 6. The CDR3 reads CASSQGPGGGYGYTF. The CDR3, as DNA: TGTGCCAGCAGCCAAGGTCCAGGGGGAGGCTATGGCTACACCTTC.

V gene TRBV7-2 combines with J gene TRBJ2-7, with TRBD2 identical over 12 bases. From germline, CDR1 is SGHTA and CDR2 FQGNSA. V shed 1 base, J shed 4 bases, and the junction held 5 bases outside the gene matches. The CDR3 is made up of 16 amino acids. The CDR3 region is CASSLGSTSGRYEQYF. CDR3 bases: TGTGCCAGCAGCTTAGGTTCGACTAGCGGGAGATACGAGCAGTACTTC. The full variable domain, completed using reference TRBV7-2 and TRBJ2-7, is GAGVSQSPSNKVTEKGKDVELRCDPISGHTALYWYRQSLGQGLEFLIYFQGNSAPDKSGLPSDRFSAERTGGSVSTLTIQRTQQEDSAVYLCASSLGSTSGRYEQYFGPGTRLTVT.

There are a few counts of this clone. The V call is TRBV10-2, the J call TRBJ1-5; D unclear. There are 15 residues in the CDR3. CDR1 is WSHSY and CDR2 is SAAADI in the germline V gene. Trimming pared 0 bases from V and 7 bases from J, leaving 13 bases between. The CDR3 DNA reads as TGCGCCAGCAGTGAGTCGAGGACTCAAGCCCAGCCCCAGCATTTT. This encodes CASSESRTQAQPQHF.

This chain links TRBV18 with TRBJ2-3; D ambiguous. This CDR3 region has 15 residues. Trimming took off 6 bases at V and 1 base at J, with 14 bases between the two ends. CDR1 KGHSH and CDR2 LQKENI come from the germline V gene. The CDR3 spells CASSLRQRGTDTQYF. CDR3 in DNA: TGTGCCAGCTCCCTCCGGCAGCGTGGCACAGATACGCAGTATTTT. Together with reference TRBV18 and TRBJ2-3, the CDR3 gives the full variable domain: NAGVMQNPRHLVRRRGQEARLRCSPMKGHSHVYWYRQLPEEGLKFMVYLQKENIIDESGMPKERFSAEFPKEGPSILRIQQVVRGDSAAYFCASSLRQRGTDTQYFGPGTRLTVL.

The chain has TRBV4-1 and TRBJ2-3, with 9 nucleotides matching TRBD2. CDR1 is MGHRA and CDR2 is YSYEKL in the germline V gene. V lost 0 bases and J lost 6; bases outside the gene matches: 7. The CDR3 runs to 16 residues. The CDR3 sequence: CASSQEHHLAGDTQYF. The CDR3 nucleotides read TGCGCCAGCAGCCAAGAACATCACCTAGCGGGGGATACGCAGTATTTT.

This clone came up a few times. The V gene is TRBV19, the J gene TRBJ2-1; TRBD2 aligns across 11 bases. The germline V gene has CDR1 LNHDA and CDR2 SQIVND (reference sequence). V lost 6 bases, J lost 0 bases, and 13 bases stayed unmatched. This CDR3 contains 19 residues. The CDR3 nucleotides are TGTGCCAGTAGCGGTACTAGCGGGAGTGAGACTAGCTCCTACAATGAGCAGTTCTTC. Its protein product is CASSGTSGSETSSYNEQFF.

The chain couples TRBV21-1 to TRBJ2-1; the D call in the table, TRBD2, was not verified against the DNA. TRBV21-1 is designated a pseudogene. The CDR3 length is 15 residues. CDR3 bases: TGTGCCAGCAGCCCTCGCCAGTCACTAGCGGGAGTGCAGTTCTTC. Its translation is CASSPRQSLAGVQFF.

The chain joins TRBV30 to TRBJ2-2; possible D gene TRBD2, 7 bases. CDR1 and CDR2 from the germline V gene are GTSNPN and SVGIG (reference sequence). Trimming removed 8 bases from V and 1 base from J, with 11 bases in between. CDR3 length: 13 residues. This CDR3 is CAQGRENTGELFF. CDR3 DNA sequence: TGTGCCCAGGGGAGGGAGAACACCGGGGAGCTGTTTTTT. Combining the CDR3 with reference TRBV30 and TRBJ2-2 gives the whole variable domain SQTIHQWPATLVQPVGSPLSLECTVEGTSNPNLYWYRQAAGRGLQLLFYSVGIGQISSEVPQNLSASRPQDRQFILSSKKLLLSDSGFYLCAQGRENTGELFFGEGSRLTVL.

The CDR3 spells CASSWDSKNIQYF. DNA for the CDR3: TGTGCCAGCAGCTGGGACAGTAAAAACATTCAGTACTTC. J is TRBJ2-4 and V is TRBV5-4; 7 bases line up with TRBD1. The trim removed 3 bases at V and 4 bases at J, leaving 1 base unmatched. The CDR3 loop spans 13 amino acids. Germline CDR1 is SGHNT and CDR2 is YYREEE (reference sequence).

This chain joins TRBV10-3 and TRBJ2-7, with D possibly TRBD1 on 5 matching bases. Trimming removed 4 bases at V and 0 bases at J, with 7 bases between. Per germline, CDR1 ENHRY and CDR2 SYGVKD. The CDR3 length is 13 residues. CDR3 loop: CAISGQYSYEQYF. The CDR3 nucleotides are TGTGCCATCAGTGGACAGTACTCCTACGAGCAGTACTTC.

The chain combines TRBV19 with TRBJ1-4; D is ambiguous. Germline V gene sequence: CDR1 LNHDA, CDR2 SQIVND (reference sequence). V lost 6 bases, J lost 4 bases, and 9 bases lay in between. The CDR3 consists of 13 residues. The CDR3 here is CASRFGNNEKLFF. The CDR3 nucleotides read TGTGCCAGTAGGTTCGGTAATAATGAAAAACTGTTTTTT.

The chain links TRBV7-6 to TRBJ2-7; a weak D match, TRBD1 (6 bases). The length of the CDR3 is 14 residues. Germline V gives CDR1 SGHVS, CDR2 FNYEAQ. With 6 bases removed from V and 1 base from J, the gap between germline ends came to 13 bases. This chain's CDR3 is CASSPRQESYEQYF. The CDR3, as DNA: TGTGCCAGCAGTCCCCGACAGGAGTCCTACGAGCAGTACTTC.

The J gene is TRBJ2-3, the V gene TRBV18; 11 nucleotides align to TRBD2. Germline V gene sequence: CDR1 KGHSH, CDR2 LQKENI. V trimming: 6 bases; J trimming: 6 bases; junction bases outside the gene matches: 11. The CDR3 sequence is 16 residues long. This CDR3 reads CASSRSLAGGEDTQYF. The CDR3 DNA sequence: TGTGCCAGCTCCCGATCTCTAGCGGGAGGTGAGGATACGCAGTATTTT.

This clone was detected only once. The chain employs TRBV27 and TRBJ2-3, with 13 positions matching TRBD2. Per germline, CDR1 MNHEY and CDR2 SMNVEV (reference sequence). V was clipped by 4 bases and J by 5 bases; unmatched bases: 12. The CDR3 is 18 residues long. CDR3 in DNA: TGTGCCAGCAGTTCACCTCCGGGACTAGCGGGAATAGGAGATACGCAGTATTTT. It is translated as CASSSPPGLAGIGDTQYF.

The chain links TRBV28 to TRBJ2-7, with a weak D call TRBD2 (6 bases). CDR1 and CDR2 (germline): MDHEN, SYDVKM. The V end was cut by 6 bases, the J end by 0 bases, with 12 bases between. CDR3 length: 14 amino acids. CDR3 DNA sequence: TGTGCCAGCAGGACGGGACTCCACTCCTACGAGCAGTACTTC. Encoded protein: CASRTGLHSYEQYF. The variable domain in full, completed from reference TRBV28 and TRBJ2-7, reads DVKVTQSSRYLVKRTGEKVFLECVQDMDHENMFWYRQDPGLGLRLIYFSYDVKMKEKGDIPEGYSVSREKKERFSLILESASTNQTSMYLCASRTGLHSYEQYFGPGTRLTVT.

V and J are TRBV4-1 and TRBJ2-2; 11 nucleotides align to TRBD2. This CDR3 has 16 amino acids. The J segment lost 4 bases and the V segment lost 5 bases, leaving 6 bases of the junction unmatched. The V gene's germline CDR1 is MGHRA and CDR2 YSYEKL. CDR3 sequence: CASSLRLAGITGELFF. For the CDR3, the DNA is TGCGCCAGCAGCTTAAGACTAGCGGGAATCACCGGGGAGCTGTTTTTT.

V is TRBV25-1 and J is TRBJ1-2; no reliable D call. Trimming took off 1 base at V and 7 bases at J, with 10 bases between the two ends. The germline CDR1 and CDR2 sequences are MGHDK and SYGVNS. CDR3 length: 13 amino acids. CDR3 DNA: TGTGCCAGCAGTGAATCGGAGTTGCGTGGCTACACCTTC. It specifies CASSESELRGYTF.

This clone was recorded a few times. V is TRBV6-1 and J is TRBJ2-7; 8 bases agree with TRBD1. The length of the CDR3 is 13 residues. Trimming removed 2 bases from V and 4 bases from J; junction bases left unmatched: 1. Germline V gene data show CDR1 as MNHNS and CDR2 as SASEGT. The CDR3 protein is CASSEWTGYEQYF. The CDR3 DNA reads TGTGCCAGCAGTGAATGGACAGGGTACGAGCAGTACTTC.

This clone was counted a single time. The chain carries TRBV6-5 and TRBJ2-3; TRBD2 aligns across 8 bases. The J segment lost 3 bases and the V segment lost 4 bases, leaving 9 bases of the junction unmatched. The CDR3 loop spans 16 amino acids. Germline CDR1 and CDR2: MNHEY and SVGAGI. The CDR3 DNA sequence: TGTGCCAGCAGTTCAAAGACTAGCGTTCTTACAGATACGCAGTATTTT. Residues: CASSSKTSVLTDTQYF.

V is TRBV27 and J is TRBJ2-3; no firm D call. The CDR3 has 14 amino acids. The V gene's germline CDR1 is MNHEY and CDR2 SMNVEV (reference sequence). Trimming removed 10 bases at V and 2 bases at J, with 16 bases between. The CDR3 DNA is TGTGCCACTTCGTCCGGCGGAACCACAGATACGCAGTATTTT. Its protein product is CATSSGGTTDTQYF.